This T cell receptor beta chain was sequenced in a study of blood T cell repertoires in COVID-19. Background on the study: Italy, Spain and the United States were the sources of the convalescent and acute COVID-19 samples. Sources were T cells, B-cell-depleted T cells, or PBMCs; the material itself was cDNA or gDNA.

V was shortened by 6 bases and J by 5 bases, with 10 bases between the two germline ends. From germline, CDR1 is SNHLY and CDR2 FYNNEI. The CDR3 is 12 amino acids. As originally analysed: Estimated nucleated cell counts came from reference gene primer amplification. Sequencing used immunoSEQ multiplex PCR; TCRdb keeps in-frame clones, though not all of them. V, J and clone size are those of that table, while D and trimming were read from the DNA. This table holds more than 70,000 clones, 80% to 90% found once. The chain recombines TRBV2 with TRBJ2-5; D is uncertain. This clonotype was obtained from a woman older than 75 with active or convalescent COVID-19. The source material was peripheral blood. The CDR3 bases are TGTGCCAGCAGGGGCCAATGGGAGACCCAGTACTTC. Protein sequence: CASRGQWETQYF.